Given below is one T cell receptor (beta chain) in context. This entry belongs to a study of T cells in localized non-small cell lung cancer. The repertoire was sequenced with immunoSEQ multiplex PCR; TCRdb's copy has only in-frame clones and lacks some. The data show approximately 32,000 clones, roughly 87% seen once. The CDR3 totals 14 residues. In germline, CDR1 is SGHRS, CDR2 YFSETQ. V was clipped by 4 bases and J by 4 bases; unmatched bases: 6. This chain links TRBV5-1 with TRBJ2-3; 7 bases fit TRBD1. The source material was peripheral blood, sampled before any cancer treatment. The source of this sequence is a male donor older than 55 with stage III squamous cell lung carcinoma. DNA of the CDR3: TGCGCCAGCAGCGCGCCGGGACAGCCAGATACGCAGTATTTT. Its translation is CASSAPGQPDTQYF. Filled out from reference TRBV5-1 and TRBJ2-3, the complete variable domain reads KAGVTQTPRYLIKTRGQQVTLSCSPISGHRSVSWYQQTPGQGLQFLFEYFSETQRNKGNFPGRFSGRQFSNSRSEMNVSTLELGDSALYLCASSAPGQPDTQYFGPGTRLTVL.